This T cell receptor beta chain was found in a study of T-cell reconstitution after alpha-beta-depleted transplantation in children. This clonotype has ten or more counts. Looked up from germline, CDR1 is DFQATT and CDR2 is SNEGSKA (reference sequence). CDR3 length: 13 residues. The V gene lost 1 base and the J gene lost 6 bases, with 12 bases spanning the gap. Library preparation (for TCRbeta) was performed with unique molecular identifiers. In TCRdb, the PCR reads were re-called with MiXCR into one record per CDR3 protein. The table includes about 610,000 distinct CDR3 sequences, about 11% detected once.

The receptor was derived from a human donor who donated a stem cell graft to a child with acute myeloid leukemia. This material consisted of PBMCs from the stem cell graft donor, taken from the stem cell graft. The chain is built from TRBV20-1 and TRBJ1-2; no clear D. The CDR3 nucleotides read TGCAGTGCTAGAGGCCCAGGCCCGAATGGCTACACCTTC. This encodes CSARGPGPNGYTF.